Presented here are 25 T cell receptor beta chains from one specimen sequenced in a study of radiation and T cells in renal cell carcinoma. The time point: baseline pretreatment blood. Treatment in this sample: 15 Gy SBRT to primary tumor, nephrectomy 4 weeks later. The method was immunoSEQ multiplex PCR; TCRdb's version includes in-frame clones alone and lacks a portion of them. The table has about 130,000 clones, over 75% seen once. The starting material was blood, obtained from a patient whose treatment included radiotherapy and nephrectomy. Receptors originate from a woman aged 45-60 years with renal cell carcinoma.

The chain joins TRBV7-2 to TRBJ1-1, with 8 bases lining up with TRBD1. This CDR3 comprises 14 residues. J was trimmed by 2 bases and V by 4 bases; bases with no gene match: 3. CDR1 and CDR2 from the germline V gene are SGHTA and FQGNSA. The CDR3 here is CASSSDRGNTEAFF. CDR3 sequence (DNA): TGTGCCAGCAGCTCAGACAGGGGTAACACTGAAGCTTTCTTT. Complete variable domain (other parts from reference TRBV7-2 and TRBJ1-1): GAGVSQSPSNKVTEKGKDVELRCDPISGHTALYWYRQSLGQGLEFLIYFQGNSAPDKSGLPSDRFSAERTGGSVSTLTIQRTQQEDSAVYLCASSSDRGNTEAFFGQGTRLTVV.

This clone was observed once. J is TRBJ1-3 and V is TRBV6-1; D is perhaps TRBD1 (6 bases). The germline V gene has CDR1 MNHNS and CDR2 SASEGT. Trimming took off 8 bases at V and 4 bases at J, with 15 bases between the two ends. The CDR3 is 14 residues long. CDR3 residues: CASGGHGRGNTIYF. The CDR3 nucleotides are TGTGCCAGCGGGGGCCACGGGAGGGGAAACACCATATATTTT.

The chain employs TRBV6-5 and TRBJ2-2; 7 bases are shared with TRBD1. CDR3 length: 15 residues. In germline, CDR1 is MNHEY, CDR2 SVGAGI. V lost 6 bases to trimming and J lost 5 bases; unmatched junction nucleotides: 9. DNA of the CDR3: TGTGCCAGCAGCCGTCGACAGGGAAGAACCGGGGAGCTGTTTTTT. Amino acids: CASSRRQGRTGELFF.

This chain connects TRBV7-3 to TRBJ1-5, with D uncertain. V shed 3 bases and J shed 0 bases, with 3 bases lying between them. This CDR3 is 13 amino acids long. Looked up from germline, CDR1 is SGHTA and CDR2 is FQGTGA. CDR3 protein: CASSLDSNQPQHF. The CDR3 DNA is TGTGCCAGCAGCTTGGATAGCAATCAGCCCCAGCATTTT.

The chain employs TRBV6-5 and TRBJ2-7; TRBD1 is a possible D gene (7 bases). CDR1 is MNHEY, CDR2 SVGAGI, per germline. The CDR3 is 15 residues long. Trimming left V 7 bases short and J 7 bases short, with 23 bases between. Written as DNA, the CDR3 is TGTGCCAGCACCAGGGGGGAACTGCCCCCTTCAGAGCAGTACTTC. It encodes CASTRGELPPSEQYF.

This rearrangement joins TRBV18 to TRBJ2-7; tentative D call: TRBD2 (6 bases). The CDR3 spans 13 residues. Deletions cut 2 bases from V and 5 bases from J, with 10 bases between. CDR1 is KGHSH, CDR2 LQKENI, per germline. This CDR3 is CASSPLRGHEQYF. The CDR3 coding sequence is TGTGCCAGCTCACCATTGCGGGGCCACGAGCAGTACTTC.

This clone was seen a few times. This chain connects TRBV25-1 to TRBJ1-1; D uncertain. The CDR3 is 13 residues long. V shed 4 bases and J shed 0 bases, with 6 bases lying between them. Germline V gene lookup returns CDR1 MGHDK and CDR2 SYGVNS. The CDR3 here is CASSVSMNTEAFF. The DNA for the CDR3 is TGTGCCAGCAGTGTCAGCATGAACACTGAAGCTTTCTTT.

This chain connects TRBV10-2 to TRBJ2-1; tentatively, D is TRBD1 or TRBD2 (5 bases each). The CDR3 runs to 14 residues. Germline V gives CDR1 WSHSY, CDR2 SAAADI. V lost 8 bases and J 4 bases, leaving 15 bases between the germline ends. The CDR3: CASGDRVSYNEQFF. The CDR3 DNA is TGCGCCAGCGGGGACCGAGTAAGTTACAATGAGCAGTTCTTC.

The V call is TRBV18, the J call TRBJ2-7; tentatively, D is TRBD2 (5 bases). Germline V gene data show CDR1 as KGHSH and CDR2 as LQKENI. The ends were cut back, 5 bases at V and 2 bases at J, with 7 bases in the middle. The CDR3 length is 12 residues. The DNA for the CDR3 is TGTGCCAGCTCATTACTAGCCTACGAGCAGTACTTC. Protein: CASSLLAYEQYF.

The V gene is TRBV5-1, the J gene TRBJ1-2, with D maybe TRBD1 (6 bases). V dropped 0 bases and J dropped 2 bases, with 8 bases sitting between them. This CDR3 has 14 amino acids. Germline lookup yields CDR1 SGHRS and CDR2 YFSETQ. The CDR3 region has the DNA TGCGCCAGCAGCTTGGATGGGACAAACTATGGCTACACCTTC. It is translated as CASSLDGTNYGYTF.

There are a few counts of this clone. The chain's CDR3 is CAWTSAANTEAFF. The DNA for the CDR3 is TGTGCCTGGACGAGCGCAGCGAACACTGAAGCTTTCTTT. The chain is built from TRBV30 and TRBJ1-1; no clear D. This CDR3 spans 13 amino acids. Germline values: CDR1 GTSNPN, CDR2 SVGIG (reference sequence). The V and J ends lost 4 bases and 1 base respectively, with 10 bases between them.

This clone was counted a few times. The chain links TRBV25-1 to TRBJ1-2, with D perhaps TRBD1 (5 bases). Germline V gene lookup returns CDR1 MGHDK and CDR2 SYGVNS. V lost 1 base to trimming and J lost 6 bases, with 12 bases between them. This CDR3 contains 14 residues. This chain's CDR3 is CASSEFGKGNGYTF. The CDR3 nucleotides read TGTGCCAGCAGTGAATTCGGGAAGGGGAATGGCTACACCTTC.

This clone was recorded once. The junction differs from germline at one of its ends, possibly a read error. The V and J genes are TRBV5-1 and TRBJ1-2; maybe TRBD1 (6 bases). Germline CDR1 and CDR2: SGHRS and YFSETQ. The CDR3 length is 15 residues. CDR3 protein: CARSLAAGGLFGYTF. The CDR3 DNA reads TGCGCCCGCAGCTTGGCCGCGGGGGGGCTGTTTGGCTACACCTTC.

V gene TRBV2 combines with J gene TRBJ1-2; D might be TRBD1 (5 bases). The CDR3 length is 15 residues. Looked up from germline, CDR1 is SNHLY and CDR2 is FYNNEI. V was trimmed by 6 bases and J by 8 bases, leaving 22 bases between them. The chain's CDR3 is CASRERDAGWGGYTF. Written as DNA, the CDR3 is TGTGCCAGCAGGGAGAGGGACGCGGGGTGGGGAGGCTACACCTTC.

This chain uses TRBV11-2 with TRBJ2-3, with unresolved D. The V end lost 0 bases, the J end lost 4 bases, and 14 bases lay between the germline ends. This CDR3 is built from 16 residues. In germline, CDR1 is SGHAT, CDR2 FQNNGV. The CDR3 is CASSLDRTSLPDTQYF. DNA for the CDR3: TGTGCCAGCAGCTTAGACCGGACCTCACTCCCAGATACGCAGTATTTT.

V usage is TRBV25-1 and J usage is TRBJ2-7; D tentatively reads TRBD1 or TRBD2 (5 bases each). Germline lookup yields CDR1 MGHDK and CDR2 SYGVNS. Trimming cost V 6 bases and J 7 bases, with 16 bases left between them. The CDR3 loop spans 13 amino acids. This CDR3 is CASRPMKGSEQYF. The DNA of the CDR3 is TGTGCCAGCAGACCCATGAAGGGGAGTGAGCAGTACTTC.

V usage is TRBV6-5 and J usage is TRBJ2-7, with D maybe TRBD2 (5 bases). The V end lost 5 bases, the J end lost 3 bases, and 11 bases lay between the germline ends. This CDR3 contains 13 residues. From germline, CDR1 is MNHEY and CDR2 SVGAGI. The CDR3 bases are TGTGCCAGCAGTCTCTCCGGGAACTACGAGCAGTACTTC. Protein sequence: CASSLSGNYEQYF.

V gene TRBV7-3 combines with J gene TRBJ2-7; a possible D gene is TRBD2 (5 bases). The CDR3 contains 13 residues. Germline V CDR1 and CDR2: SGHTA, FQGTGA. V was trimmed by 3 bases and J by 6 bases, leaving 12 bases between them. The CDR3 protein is CASSFSEGGEQYF. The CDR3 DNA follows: TGTGCCAGCAGCTTTTCTGAGGGCGGCGAGCAGTACTTC.

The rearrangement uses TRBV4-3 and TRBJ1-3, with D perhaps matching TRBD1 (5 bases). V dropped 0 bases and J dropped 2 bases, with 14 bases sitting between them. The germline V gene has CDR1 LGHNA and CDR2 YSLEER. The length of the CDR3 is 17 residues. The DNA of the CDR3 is TGCGCCAGCAGCCAAGACTTTGGGGGGTTGACTGGAAACACCATATATTTT. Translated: CASSQDFGGLTGNTIYF.

CDR3 amino acids: CASSIVWTGVDQPQHF. Written as DNA, the CDR3 is TGTGCCAGTAGTATAGTTTGGACAGGGGTTGATCAGCCCCAGCATTTT. The gene calls are TRBV19 and TRBJ1-5, with TRBD1 matching 9 bases. Trimming at V came to 1 base and at J to 5 bases, leaving 6 bases not matched to a gene. Germline CDR1 and CDR2: LNHDA and SQIVND (reference sequence). The CDR3 covers 16 residues.

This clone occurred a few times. The DNA of the CDR3 is TGTGCCAGCAGAGCGCCCGGGGGCGATACGCAGTATTTT. The encoded protein is CASRAPGGDTQYF. The chain employs TRBV6-1 and TRBJ2-3; possibly TRBD1 or TRBD2 for D (6 bases each). With 6 bases removed from V and 6 bases from J, the gap between germline ends came to 13 bases. Per germline, CDR1 MNHNS and CDR2 SASEGT. CDR3 length: 13 residues.

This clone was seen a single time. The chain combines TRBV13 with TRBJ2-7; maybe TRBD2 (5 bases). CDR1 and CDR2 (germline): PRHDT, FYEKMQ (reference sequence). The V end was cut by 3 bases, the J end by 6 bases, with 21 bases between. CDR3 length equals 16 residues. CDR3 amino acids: CASSFPSGVGLGEQYF. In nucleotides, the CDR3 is TGTGCCAGCAGCTTCCCCTCCGGGGTTGGGCTTGGCGAGCAGTACTTC.

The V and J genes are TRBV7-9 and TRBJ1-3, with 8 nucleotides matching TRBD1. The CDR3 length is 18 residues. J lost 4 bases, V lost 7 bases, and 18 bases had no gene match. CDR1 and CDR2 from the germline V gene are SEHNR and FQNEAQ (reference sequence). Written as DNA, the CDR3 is TGTGCCAGCACCCCAGGCGGCGCGACAGGGGCGGGAGGAAACACCATATATTTT. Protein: CASTPGGATGAGGNTIYF.

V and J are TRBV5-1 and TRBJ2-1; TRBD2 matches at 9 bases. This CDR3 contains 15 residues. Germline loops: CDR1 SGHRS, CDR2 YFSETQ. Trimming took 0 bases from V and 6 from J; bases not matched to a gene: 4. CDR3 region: CASSLASSGGNEQFF. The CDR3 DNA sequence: TGCGCCAGCAGCTTGGCCAGTAGCGGGGGCAATGAGCAGTTCTTC.

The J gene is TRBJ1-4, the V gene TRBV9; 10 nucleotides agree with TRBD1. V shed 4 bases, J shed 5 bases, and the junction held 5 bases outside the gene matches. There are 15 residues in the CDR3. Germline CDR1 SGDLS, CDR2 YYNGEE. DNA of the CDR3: TGTGCCAGCAGCTTACAGGGACAGGGGAATGAAAAACTGTTTTTT. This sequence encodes CASSLQGQGNEKLFF.